This T cell receptor beta chain was retrieved from a study of OX40 agonist ivuxolimab in advanced cancers. In the study overall: Patients treated during dose escalation were battling hepatocellular carcinoma, melanoma, renal cell or head and neck cancer.

CDR1 is MNHEY, CDR2 SMNVEV, per germline (reference sequence). Trimming took off 5 bases at V and 2 bases at J, with 9 bases between the two ends. The CDR3 spans 14 residues. Autoimmune disease history or systemic immunosuppression disqualified patients. The method was immunoSEQ multiplex PCR; TCRdb's version includes in-frame clones alone and lacks a portion of them. Of about 96,000 clones in the sample, under 85% were seen once. This sample comprised CD4+ or CD8+ T cells sorted from blood, obtained in a trial of the OX40 agonist ivuxolimab. This clonotype was sampled from an adult with an advanced solid tumor such as melanoma, head and neck, liver or kidney cancer. This rearrangement joins TRBV27 to TRBJ2-2; no clear D gene. CDR3 nucleotides: TGTGCCAGCAGTCTGTCAAGAAACACCGGGGAGCTGTTTTTT. Its translation: CASSLSRNTGELFF.